Listed below are T cell receptor beta chains from one sample, sequenced in a study of T cell repertoires in ileal Crohn's disease. Produced via immunoSEQ multiplex PCR; TCRdb's table is partial and in-frame only. The sample records over 15,000 clones, around four fifths being singletons. What was sequenced was ileal tissue. The receptors were sampled from an adult with Crohn's disease. Each CDR3 is given with its conserved first and last residue. D genes are given only for firm matches. The size of a clone is reported for some rows only, either as once, few or many, or as a class for expanded clones.

cdr3_aa,cdr3_nt,v_call,clone_size,d_call,j_call
CASSVSGTQETQYF,TGTGCCAGTAGTGTTAGCGGGACACAAGAGACCCAGTACTTC,TRBV19,.,TRBD2,TRBJ2-5
CASSQDRGTGTAYEQYF,TGCGCCAGCAGCCAAGATCGTGGGACAGGGACGGCGTACGAGCAGTACTTC,TRBV4-3,.,TRBD1,TRBJ2-7
CASSPYRTGRGNTIYF,TGTGCCAGCAGCCCCTACCGGACAGGGCGGGGAAACACCATATATTTT,TRBV7-8,.,TRBD1,TRBJ1-3
CASSFSGVRYTEAFF,TGTGCCAGCAGCTTTTCCGGTGTAAGATACACTGAAGCTTTCTTT,TRBV7-2,.,.,TRBJ1-1
CASSGGTASTDTQYF,TGTGCCAGCAGTGGAGGGACAGCTAGCACAGATACGCAGTATTTT,TRBV2,.,TRBD1,TRBJ2-3
CASRGLAGGPYNEQFF,TGTGCCAGTCGGGGACTAGCGGGGGGCCCCTACAATGAGCAGTTCTTC,TRBV19,.,TRBD2,TRBJ2-1
CASSAATVLPYEQYF,TGTGCCAGCAGCGCCGCGACAGTTCTTCCCTACGAGCAGTACTTC,TRBV7-2,.,.,TRBJ2-7
CASSHSGQAQPQHF,TGTGCCAGCAGCCACTCTGGGCAGGCTCAGCCCCAGCATTTT,TRBV9,.,.,TRBJ1-5
CASSVEGPYGYTF,TGTGCCAGCAGCGTAGAGGGGCCCTATGGCTACACCTTC,TRBV9,few,.,TRBJ1-2
CASSLAEGTGGATQYF,TGTGCCAGCAGCTTAGCAGAGGGGACGGGGGGGGCGACCCAGTACTTC,TRBV7-9,few,TRBD2,TRBJ2-5
CASSLTLRGNTEAFF,TGTGCCAGCAGCTTGACGCTGAGAGGGAACACTGAAGCTTTCTTT,TRBV5-5,.,.,TRBJ1-1
CASSQASEQFF,TGTGCCAGCAGCCAAGCCAGTGAGCAGTTCTTC,TRBV14,.,.,TRBJ2-1
CASSLGDRLTYEQYF,TGCGCCAGCAGCTTGGGAGACAGGCTCACCTACGAGCAGTACTTC,TRBV5-1,once,.,TRBJ2-7
CAWTHPPAGPEGEKLFF,TGTGCCTGGACCCACCCCCCGGCGGGTCCGGAGGGGGAAAAACTGTTTTTT,TRBV30,.,.,TRBJ1-4
CAISGGGLAKNIQYF,TGTGCCATCAGCGGGGGGGGGCTAGCCAAAAACATTCAGTACTTC,TRBV10-3,.,TRBD2,TRBJ2-4
CASSPPLDSSEQYF,TGTGCCAGCTCACCACCCCTTGACTCCTCCGAGCAGTACTTC,TRBV18,.,.,TRBJ2-7